The sample holds one count of the clone carrying this TCR beta chain. Its antigen is currently unknown. Measured with immunoSEQ multiplex PCR; TCRdb has only the in-frame clones, and not every one. Altogether some 17,000 clones are present, roughly 76% being singletons, with the ten largest covering 31%. The germline CDR1 and CDR2 sequences are LGHNA and YNFKEQ. This CDR3 has 16 amino acids. Trimming stripped 0 bases from V and 3 bases from J, with 12 bases between. The data were obtained in a study of T cells after posttransplantation cyclophosphamide. The study, taken as a whole, reports: Donor-recipient repertoire similarity was low at 1-2 months, rising over year one. After PTCy, TRB diversity resembled that of CNI/methotrexate controls. TRB overlap between skin or GI tissue T cells and blood was limited.

Treatment was busulfan-fludarabine conditioning, a marrow graft, and cyclophosphamide on days +3 and +4. This clonotype was obtained from a female patient in her 40s who received an allogeneic stem cell transplant from a related donor, was CMV-positive, and had no GVHD. Some T cells may arise from the graft donor. This chain connects TRBV4-2 to TRBJ1-5, with D tentatively TRBD1 (6 bases). The sequences come from CD8+ T cells sorted from PBMCs, collected roughly 2,000 days after a stem cell transplant with posttransplant cyclophosphamide. CDR3 region: CASSQDGTLYNQPQHF. CDR3 coding DNA: TGTGCCAGCAGCCAAGACGGGACACTATACAATCAGCCCCAGCATTTT.